The present entry profiles one T cell receptor (beta chain) with its context. Its specific antigen is unknown. At one end, the junction sequence differs from germline, possibly due to a read error. Stable Graves' hyperthyroidism was defined as no progression to ophthalmopathy during 18 months of follow-up. Hyperthyroidism patients were newly diagnosed, had a disease duration of under 2 months, and were aged 18 to 65 years. Exclusion was applied to patients with uncontrolled infections, other autoimmune diseases, pregnancy or lactation. Diagnoses were based on clinical symptoms, serum thyroxine and TRAb, thyroid ultrasound and orbital computed tomography. PBMCs were separated from approximately 10 ml of fresh peripheral blood using Ficoll-Paque density gradient centrifugation. Trizol reagent was used to extract total RNA, and RNA quality was then checked on an Agilent 2100 Bioanalyzer. This sample was included in a study of T cells in Graves' hyperthyroidism and ophthalmopathy (dated by TCRdb to about 2019). Regarding the study in general: Peripheral blood was collected at initial diagnosis, before any treatment. The paper reports TCR Vbeta CDR3 sequencing of roughly 140 peripheral blood samples: under 45 ophthalmopathy, under 80 hyperthyroidism and some 17 progressor patients. The 100 discovery patients were randomly split 7:3 into training and test sets. To identify distinguishing TCR V-J signatures, a discovery cohort of some 100 patients was used, comprising under 45 with Graves' ophthalmopathy and approximately 57 with stable Graves' hyperthyroidism. In several Graves' hyperthyroidism patients, the study also compared T-cell repertoires from thyroid tissue with T-cell repertoires from blood. After sampling, hyperthyroidism patients received methimazole starting at 30 mg daily, and ophthalmopathy patients received high-dose intravenous methylprednisolone. Whether ophthalmopathy could be predicted prospectively was tested in an independent validation cohort made up of under 20 hyperthyroidism patients plus 17 patients who later progressed to ophthalmopathy.

Broad study findings and their caveats: In validation, the model predicted progression to ophthalmopathy a median of about 6.8 months before onset, with roughly 71% sensitivity and around 76% specificity. In cross-validation, a model built on a 13 V-J signature told ophthalmopathy apart from stable hyperthyroidism with approximately 90% sensitivity and 81% to 82% specificity, and in testing the same model reached 80%/75%. No statistical method was used to fix the sample size in advance, and group allocation was not hidden from the investigators. Most expanded thyroid clonotypes (frequency above 0.001) were also found in blood, which suggests that blood repertoires may mirror thyroid immune responses.

CDR1 and CDR2 are drawn from the germline V gene (reference sequence): DFQATT, SNEGSKA. The CDR3 covers 15 residues, taking in both the cysteine and the phenylalanine. The sequence is cut down to CDR3 DNA, 45 bases in frame from base 1. The TCR beta CDR3 regions were amplified from RNA transcripts. A first-round RT-PCR of the TCR CDR3 used the HTBI primer set with the Qiagen OneStep RT-PCR kit. Libraries were constructed in a second round of multiplex PCR, after which size selection and purification were performed. Sequencing of the libraries was done on an Illumina HiSeq2000 using paired-end 100 bp reads. Per the source publication's procedure: Raw data were processed with SOAPnuke, discarding reads with adapters, uncalled bases, mean Phred below 15, or no exact constant-primer or identifier match. High-quality paired reads were merged using COPE v1.2.5, and each unique nucleotide sequence was defined as a clonotype. Clonotypes were aligned to IMGT TRBV, TRBD and TRBJ reference segments using MiTCR v1.1. Only V-J combinations with frequency above 0.0001, covering 99.2% of repertoires, were analysed. The TCS score was defined as the ratio of F50 (clonal expansion) to E x V (chaos), calculated using BLOSUM62-based TCRdist between CDR3 peptides within each V-J. Welch's t-statistics and random forest reduced around 510 V-J features to 10 to 15, which were used in a naive Bayes classifier (R e1071). TCRdb took the public reads, trimmed them with fastp at Q25, ran MiXCR for clone calling and kept in-frame beta chains. Rows with one shared CDR3 protein collapse into an entry with the most common genes and DNA. TCRdb's processing, not the authors', yielded these V and J calls. Recorded for this sample are under 350,000 distinct CDR3 sequences; approximately 15% of them occurred a single time. Under 8% of the sample rests with the top ten.

This TCR derives from a woman aged 40 to 50 with Graves' hyperthyroidism. Sequencing used blood. In this chain, TRBV20-1 is recombined with TRBJ2-7, with 8 bases aligning to TRBD2. CDR3 protein: CGASPSGSVSYEQYF. The DNA sequence is TGCGGTGCTAGCCCAAGCGGGAGCGTGTCCTACGAGCAGTACTTC.